A selection of T cell receptor beta chains follows, all from one sample in a study of blood T cell repertoires in COVID-19. Some clones are missing from TCRdb's copy, which holds only in-frame ones; the method was immunoSEQ multiplex PCR. Seen here are 25,000 to 35,000 clones, about 91% observed once, and the top ten hold around 2.2%. The material sequenced was peripheral blood. The receptors were sampled from a man over 45 with active COVID-19. The CDR3 runs from the conserved cysteine through the conserved F or W. Fields, in order: J gene, V gene, clone size, CDR3 length, D gene, CDR3 DNA, CDR3 protein. A D gene is named only where the DNA matches it firmly. Size tells how often a clone was seen (once, few, many) or the class of an expanded clone, and some rows leave it out.

>TRBJ1-1|TRBV5-1|NA|16|NA
TGCGCCAGCAGCGGACAGCCAGGGGCCATGAACACTGAAGCTTTCTTT
CASSGQPGAMNTEAFF
>TRBJ1-1|TRBV2|NA|13|NA
TGTGCCAGCGTTCGGACAGTTAACACTGAAGCTTTCTTT
CASVRTVNTEAFF
>TRBJ2-2|TRBV11-2|NA|17|TRBD1
TGTGCCAGCAGCTCACCCCCGGGACAGGGAAGATCCGGGGAGCTGTTTTTT
CASSSPPGQGRSGELFF
>TRBJ2-7|TRBV6-4|NA|12|TRBD1
TGTGCCAGCAGTCGAACAGGGGGCGTCGGGTACTTC
CASSRTGGVGYF
>TRBJ2-3|TRBV5-5|NA|15|NA
TGTGCCAGCAGCTTATCGACTAGACACACAGATACGCAGTATTTT
CASSLSTRHTDTQYF
>TRBJ1-1|TRBV5-1|NA|14|NA
TGCGCCAGCAGCTTAACCGGGACTCGCACTGAAGCTTTCTTT
CASSLTGTRTEAFF
>TRBJ1-5|TRBV18|NA|15|TRBD1
TGTGCCAGCTCATCCGACAGGGAGAACAATCAGCCCCAGCATTTT
CASSSDRENNQPQHF
>TRBJ2-1|TRBV4-2|NA|16|TRBD2
TGTGCCAGCAGCCAAGAGGGACTAGCGAGCCTCAATGAGCAGTTCTTC
CASSQEGLASLNEQFF
>TRBJ1-2|TRBV18|NA|13|NA
TGTGCCAGCTCACCTTCAGCTAACTATGGCTACACCTTC
CASSPSANYGYTF
>TRBJ2-7|TRBV6-5|NA|12|NA
TGTGCCAGCAATCGCCTCGGCTACGAGCAGTACTTC
CASNRLGYEQYF
>TRBJ2-7|TRBV6-4|NA|16|TRBD2
TGTGCCAGCAGTGACGGTACTAGCGCGATAACCTACGAGCAGTATTTC
CASSDGTSAITYEQYF
>TRBJ2-1|TRBV2|NA|14|NA
TGTGCCAGCAGAGCAGGGTGGTCCTACAATGAGCAGTTCTTC
CASRAGWSYNEQFF
>TRBJ1-5|TRBV6-9|NA|15|NA
TGTGCCAGCAGTTCCGCTACAGAGAGCAATCAGCCCCAGCATTTT
CASSSATESNQPQHF
>TRBJ1-2|TRBV5-4|NA|15|TRBD1
TGTGCCAGCAGCTCTCGGACAGGGTCCCCTTATGGCTACACCTTC
CASSSRTGSPYGYTF
>TRBJ2-1|TRBV7-9|NA|17|TRBD2
TGTGCCAGCAGCTTCCTCGCCGGGCTAGCGGAAGACAATGAGCAGTTCTTC
CASSFLAGLAEDNEQFF
>TRBJ2-5|TRBV2|NA|13|TRBD1
TGTGCCAGCAAGGGACAGGGGTGGGAGACCCAGTACTTC
CASKGQGWETQYF
>TRBJ2-3|TRBV29-1|NA|12|NA
TGCAGCGTTGAACAGGTCACAGATACGCAGTATTTT
CSVEQVTDTQYF
>TRBJ2-1|TRBV9|NA|15|TRBD2
TGTGCCAGCAGCGCAGGGACTAGCGGCTACAATGAGCAGTTCTTC
CASSAGTSGYNEQFF
>TRBJ2-7|TRBV27|NA|15|TRBD1
TGTGCCAGCAGGTACAGGGGCAGCGAAACCTACGAGCAGTACTTC
CASRYRGSETYEQYF
>TRBJ1-2|TRBV5-4|NA|15|TRBD1
TGTGCCAGCAGCATCGGACAGGAAAACTTCTATGGCTACACCTTC
CASSIGQENFYGYTF
>TRBJ1-5|TRBV10-2|NA|14|NA
TGCGCCGCCAAATCCAGGGTGCCCAATCAGCCCCAGCATTTT
CAAKSRVPNQPQHF
>TRBJ2-3|TRBV5-6|NA|15|NA
TGTGCCAGCAGCTTGGGTGGGGGGGCGCAGGATACGCAGTATTTT
CASSLGGGAQDTQYF
>TRBJ2-3|TRBV11-3|NA|15|NA
TGTGCCAGCAGCGGGAGGGGGACTTATCGTAATCGGCAGTATTTT
CASSGRGTYRNRQYF
>TRBJ1-1|TRBV3-1/TRBV3-2|NA|13|NA
TGTGCCAGCAGCCAACTGCGAGGCACTGAAGCTTTCTTT
CASSQLRGTEAFF
>TRBJ1-2|TRBV9|NA|15|NA
TGTGCCAGCAGCGTATCGGGGGGCGTAAACTATGGCTACACCTTC
CASSVSGGVNYGYTF
>TRBJ2-1|TRBV6-5|once|15|TRBD1
TGTGCCAGCAGTTCCATGGGGACAGGGGGGAATGAGCAGTTCTTC
CASSSMGTGGNEQFF
>TRBJ1-5|TRBV28|once|15|NA
TGTGCCAGCAGCCGGGGGGGTGCAAACAATCAGCCCCAGCATTTT
CASSRGGANNQPQHF
>TRBJ1-5|TRBV19|NA|15|NA
TGTGCCAGTAGTATAGATGGAGGGAGAGGGCAGCCCCAGCATTTT
CASSIDGGRGQPQHF
>TRBJ1-1|TRBV28|once|14|NA
TGTGCCAGCAGTTTAGGGGAGATGAACACTGAAGCTTTCTTT
CASSLGEMNTEAFF
>TRBJ2-7|TRBV7-6|NA|17|TRBD1
TGTGCCAGCAGCTTAGAAGCCAGGACAGGGCCGGCTTCCGAGCAGTACTTC
CASSLEARTGPASEQYF
>TRBJ1-6|TRBV5-6|NA|17|TRBD1
TGTGCCAGCAGCCTGGGACAGTCGAACTCCTATAATTCACCCCTCCACTTT
CASSLGQSNSYNSPLHF
>TRBJ1-3|TRBV5-1|few|15|NA
TGCGCCAGCAGCTTCGACGGGGGCTCTGGAAACACCATATATTTT
CASSFDGGSGNTIYF
>TRBJ2-1|TRBV5-6|NA|11|TRBD1
TGTGCCAGCCAGGGGGCAGGTGAGCAGTTCTTC
CASQGAGEQFF
>TRBJ2-7|TRBV5-1|NA|14|TRBD1
TGCGCCAGCAGCTCCGGGACAGGGCAGTACGAGCAGTACTTC
CASSSGTGQYEQYF
>TRBJ2-7|TRBV6-5|NA|13|NA
TGTGCCAGCAATGCGGGACCAACCTACGAGCAGTACTTC
CASNAGPTYEQYF
>TRBJ1-5|TRBV19|once|14|TRBD1
TGTGCCAGTAGCCCAATCGGGACAGACCAGCCCCAGCATTTT
CASSPIGTDQPQHF
>TRBJ1-1|TRBV6-5|NA|13|NA
TGTGCCAGCAGTCCCCTGGGGGGGACTGAAGCTTTCTTT
CASSPLGGTEAFF
>TRBJ2-1|TRBV9|NA|13|TRBD2
TGTGCCAGCAGCCCGGGACTACCGAATGAGCAGTTCTTC
CASSPGLPNEQFF
>TRBJ1-1|TRBV25-1|NA|16|NA
TGTGCCAGCAGTGAATTACCGGGCACCGGGGACACTGAAGCTTTCTTT
CASSELPGTGDTEAFF
>TRBJ2-1|TRBV19|NA|15|TRBD2
TGTGCCAGTAGCAGACTAGCGGGGGGGGACAATGAGCAGTTCTTC
CASSRLAGGDNEQFF
>TRBJ2-1|TRBV6-6|once|16|TRBD2
TGTGCCAGCAGGGGGGGGAGCGGGGGAATTTGGAATGAGCAGTTCTTC
CASRGGSGGIWNEQFF
>TRBJ2-7|TRBV7-9|NA|13|NA
TGTGCCAGCAGCTTCGGAGGGGTCAGCGAGCAGTACTTC
CASSFGGVSEQYF
>TRBJ1-6|TRBV9|medium-sized|13|TRBD1
TGTGCCAGCAGCAGGGACAGGGTTTCACCCCTCCACTTT
CASSRDRVSPLHF
>TRBJ1-5|TRBV2|NA|15|NA
TGTGCCAGCGGACGATACAGGGTTAGCAATCAGCCCCAGCATTTT
CASGRYRVSNQPQHF
>TRBJ1-2|TRBV7-9|NA|15|TRBD1
TGTGCCAGCAGCTTAAGCGGGACAGGGGCGTTTGGCTACACCTTC
CASSLSGTGAFGYTF
>TRBJ1-3|TRBV10-3|NA|14|TRBD1
TGTGCCATCAGTGAGCGGGACAGGGAGGACACCATATATTTT
CAISERDREDTIYF
>TRBJ1-6|TRBV14|NA|12|NA
TGTGCCAGCAGCCAGGGAGGTTCACCCCTCCACTTT
CASSQGGSPLHF
>TRBJ1-1|TRBV11-3|NA|13|NA
TGTGCCAGCAGCTTACAGGGGAACACTGAAGCTTTCTTT
CASSLQGNTEAFF
>TRBJ2-1|TRBV6-6|NA|14|NA
TGTGCCAGCAGTTACTCGGGTGGAGTTAGGGAGCAGTTCTTC
CASSYSGGVREQFF
>TRBJ2-2|TRBV4-2|NA|15|TRBD1
TGTGCCAGCAGCCAAGGGACAGGGGATGGCGGGGAGCTGTTTTTT
CASSQGTGDGGELFF
>TRBJ2-5|TRBV4-2|NA|14|TRBD1
TGTGCCAGCAGCCAAGGAGGGGGCGTAGAGACCCAGTACTTC
CASSQGGGVETQYF
>TRBJ2-3|TRBV7-8|NA|15|TRBD1
TGTGCCAGCAGCTCCCACCGGGACAGTGGAGATACGCAGTATTTT
CASSSHRDSGDTQYF
>TRBJ2-3|TRBV10-1|NA|14|TRBD1
TGCGCCAGCAGTGAGTCGACAGGGGCTCGGACGCAGTATTTT
CASSESTGARTQYF
>TRBJ2-3|TRBV3-1/TRBV3-2|NA|17|TRBD2
TGTGCCAGCAGCCAACGGACTAGCGGGAGCTCCACAGATACGCAGTATTTT
CASSQRTSGSSTDTQYF
>TRBJ2-2|TRBV2|NA|12|NA
TGTGCCAGCAGCGGTATAACCGGGGAGCTGTTTTTT
CASSGITGELFF
>TRBJ1-6|TRBV7-8|NA|16|TRBD1
TGTGCCAGCAGCGACAGGGGTAGCTCCTATAATTCACCCCTCCACTTT
CASSDRGSSYNSPLHF
>TRBJ1-1|TRBV7-9|few|12|NA
TGTGCCAGCAGCTTTTCAGGGACAGAAGCTTTCTTT
CASSFSGTEAFF
>TRBJ2-3|TRBV5-5|NA|15|NA
TGTGCCAGCAGCTTGAGTAGCGTAGCGGCAGATACGCAGTATTTT
CASSLSSVAADTQYF
>TRBJ1-1|TRBV9|NA|13|NA
TGTGCCAGCAGCGTAGCTCCTACAGGGGAAGCTTTCTTT
CASSVAPTGEAFF
>TRBJ1-3|TRBV7-2|NA|14|TRBD1
TGTGCCAGCAGCTTACTGACAGGGGGAAACACCATATATTTT
CASSLLTGGNTIYF